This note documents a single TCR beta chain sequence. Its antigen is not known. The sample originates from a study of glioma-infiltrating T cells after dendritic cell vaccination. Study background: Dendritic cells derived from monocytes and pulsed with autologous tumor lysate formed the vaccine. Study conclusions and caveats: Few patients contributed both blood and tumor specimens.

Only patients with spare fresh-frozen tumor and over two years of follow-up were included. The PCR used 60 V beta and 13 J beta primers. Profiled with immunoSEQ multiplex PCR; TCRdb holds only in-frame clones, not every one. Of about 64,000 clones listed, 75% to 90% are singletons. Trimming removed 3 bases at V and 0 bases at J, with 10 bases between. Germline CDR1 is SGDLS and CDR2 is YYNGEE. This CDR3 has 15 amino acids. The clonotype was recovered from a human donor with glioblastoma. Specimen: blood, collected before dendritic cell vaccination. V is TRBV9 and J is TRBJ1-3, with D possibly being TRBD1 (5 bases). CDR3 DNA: TGTGCCAGCAGCGAGGGACTGACCTCTGGAAACACCATATATTTT. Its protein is CASSEGLTSGNTIYF. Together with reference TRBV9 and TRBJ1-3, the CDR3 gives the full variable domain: DSGVTQTPKHLITATGQRVTLRCSPRSGDLSVYWYQQSLDQGLQFLIQYYNGEERAKGNILERFSAQQFPDLHSELNLSSLELGDSALYFCASSEGLTSGNTIYFGEGSWLTVV.